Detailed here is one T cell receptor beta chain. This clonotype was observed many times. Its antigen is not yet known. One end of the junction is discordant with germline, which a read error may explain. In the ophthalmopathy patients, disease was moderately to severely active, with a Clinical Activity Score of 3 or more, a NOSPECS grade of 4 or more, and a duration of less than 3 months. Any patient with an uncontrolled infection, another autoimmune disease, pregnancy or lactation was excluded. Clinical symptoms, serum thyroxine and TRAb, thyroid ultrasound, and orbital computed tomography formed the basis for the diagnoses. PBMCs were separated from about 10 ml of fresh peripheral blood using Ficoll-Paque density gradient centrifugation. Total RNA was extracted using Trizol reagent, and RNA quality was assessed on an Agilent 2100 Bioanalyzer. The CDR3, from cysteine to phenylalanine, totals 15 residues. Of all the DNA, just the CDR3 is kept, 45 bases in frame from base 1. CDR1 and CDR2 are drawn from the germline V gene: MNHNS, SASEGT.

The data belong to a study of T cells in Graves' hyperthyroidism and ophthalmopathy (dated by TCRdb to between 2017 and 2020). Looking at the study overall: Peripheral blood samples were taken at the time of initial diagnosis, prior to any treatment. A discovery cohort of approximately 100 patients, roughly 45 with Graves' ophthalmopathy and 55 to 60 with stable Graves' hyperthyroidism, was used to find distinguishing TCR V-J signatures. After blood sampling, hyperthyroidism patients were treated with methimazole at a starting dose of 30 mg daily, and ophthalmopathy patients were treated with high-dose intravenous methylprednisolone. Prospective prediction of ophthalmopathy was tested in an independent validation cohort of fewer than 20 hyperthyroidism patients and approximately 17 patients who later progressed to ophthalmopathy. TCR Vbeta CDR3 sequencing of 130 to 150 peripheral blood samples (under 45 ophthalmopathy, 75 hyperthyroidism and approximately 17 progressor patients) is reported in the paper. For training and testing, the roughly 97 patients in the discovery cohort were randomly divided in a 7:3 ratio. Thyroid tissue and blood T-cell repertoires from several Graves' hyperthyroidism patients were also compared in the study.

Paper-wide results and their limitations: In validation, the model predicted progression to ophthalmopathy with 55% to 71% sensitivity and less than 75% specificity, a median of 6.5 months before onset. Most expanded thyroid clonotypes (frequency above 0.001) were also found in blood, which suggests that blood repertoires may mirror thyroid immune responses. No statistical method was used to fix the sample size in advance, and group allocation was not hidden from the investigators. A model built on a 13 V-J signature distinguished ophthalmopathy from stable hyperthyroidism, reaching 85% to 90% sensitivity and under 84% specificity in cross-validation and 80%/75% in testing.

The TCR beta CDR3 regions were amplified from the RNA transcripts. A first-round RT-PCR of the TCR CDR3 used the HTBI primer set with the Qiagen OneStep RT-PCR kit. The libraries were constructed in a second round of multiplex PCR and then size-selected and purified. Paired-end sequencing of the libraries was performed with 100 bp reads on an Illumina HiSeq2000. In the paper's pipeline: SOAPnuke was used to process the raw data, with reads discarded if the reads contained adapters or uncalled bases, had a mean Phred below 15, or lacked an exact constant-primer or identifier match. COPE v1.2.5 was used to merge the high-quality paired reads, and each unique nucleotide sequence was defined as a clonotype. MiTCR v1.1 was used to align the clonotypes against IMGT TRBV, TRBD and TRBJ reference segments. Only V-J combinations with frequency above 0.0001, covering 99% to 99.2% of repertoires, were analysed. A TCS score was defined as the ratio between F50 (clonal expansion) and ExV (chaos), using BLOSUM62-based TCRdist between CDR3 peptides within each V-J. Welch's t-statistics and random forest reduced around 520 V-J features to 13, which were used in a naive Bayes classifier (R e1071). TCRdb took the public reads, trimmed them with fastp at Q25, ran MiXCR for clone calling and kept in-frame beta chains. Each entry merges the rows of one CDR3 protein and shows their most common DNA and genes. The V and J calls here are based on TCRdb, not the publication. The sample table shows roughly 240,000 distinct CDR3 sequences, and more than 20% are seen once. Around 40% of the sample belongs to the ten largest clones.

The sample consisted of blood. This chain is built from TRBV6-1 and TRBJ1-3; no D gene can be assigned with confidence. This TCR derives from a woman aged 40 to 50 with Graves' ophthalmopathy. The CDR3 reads CASNEAPSSGNTIYF. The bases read TGTGCCAGCAATGAAGCGCCGTCCTCTGGAAACACCATATATTTT.